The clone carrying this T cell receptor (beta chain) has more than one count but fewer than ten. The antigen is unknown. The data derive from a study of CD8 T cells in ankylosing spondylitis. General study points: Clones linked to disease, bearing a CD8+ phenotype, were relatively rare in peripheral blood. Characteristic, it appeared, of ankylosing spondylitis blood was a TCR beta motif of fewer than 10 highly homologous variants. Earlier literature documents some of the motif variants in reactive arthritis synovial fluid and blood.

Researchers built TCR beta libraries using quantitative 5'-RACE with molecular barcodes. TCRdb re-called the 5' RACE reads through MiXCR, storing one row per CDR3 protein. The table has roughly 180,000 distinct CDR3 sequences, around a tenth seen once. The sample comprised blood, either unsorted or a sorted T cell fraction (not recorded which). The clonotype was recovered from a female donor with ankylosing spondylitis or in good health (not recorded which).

The CDR3 spells CASSQDRGLLVFF. In nucleotides, the CDR3 is TGTGCCAGCAGCCAAGATAGGGGTCTCTTGGTTTTCTTT. The rearrangement links TRBV14 to TRBJ1-1; a weak D match, TRBD1 (5 bases). The CDR3 loop spans 13 amino acids. CDR1 SGHDN and CDR2 FVKESK come from the germline V gene. V shed 0 bases and J shed 13 bases, with 15 bases lying between them. The complete variable domain, with remaining parts taken from reference TRBV14 and TRBJ1-1, reads EAGVTQFPSHSVIEKGQTVTLRCDPISGHDNLYWYRRVMGKEIKFLLHFVKESKQDESGMPNNRFLAERTGGTYSTLKVQPAELEDSGVYFCASSQDRGLLVFFGQGTRLTVV.